This TCR beta chain derives from a study of regulatory T cells in long-lasting Graves disease (dated by TCRdb to the early 2020s). As for the study more broadly: To count as having persistent Graves' disease, a patient had to have received antithyroid drug treatment for over 5 years with TSH receptor autoantibodies remaining persistently positive. Patients with persistent Graves' disease were compared with patients with newly diagnosed Graves' disease using TCR sequencing and RNA sequencing of peripheral blood. The study was registered as a clinical trial and conducted in China. A total of roughly 33 samples underwent TCR sequencing: some 13 from persistent and roughly 20 from newly diagnosed Graves' disease patients. Antithyroid drugs had been taken for about 9.7 years on average by persistent Graves' disease patients in the clinical cohort. Points the paper makes about the study in general: Because the primary lesion, thyroid tissue, could not be accessed, the study looked at peripheral blood alone. Preferential use of TRBV28, TRBJ1-2 and TRBJ2-5 was observed in persistent disease, whereas TRBV20-1 and TRBJ2-1 were favored in newly diagnosed disease. The authors acknowledged the small sample size as a limitation that may reduce accuracy. More public clonotypes were shared among persistent patients (2,741) than among newly diagnosed patients (966). Sequencing and analysis were restricted to the TCR beta chain. Compared with newly diagnosed patients, persistent Graves' disease patients had lower TCR Shannon entropy and fewer highly expanded clones, which suggests clonal expansion.

This clonotype was observed many times. Its antigen is not yet known. Base qualities are not provided; no much larger clone lies one nucleotide away. The library was produced with multiplex PCR. Reads for this sample came from an Illumina HiSeq 4000. CDR3 regions were amplified by Arm-PCR with iRepertoire HTBI primers to construct TCR beta libraries. Before sequencing, the PCR products went through gel purification. Per the source publication's procedure: Gene usage analysis of CDR3 amino acid clonotypes relied on the roughly 58 TRBV and 14 TRBJ segments identified across samples. Filtered high-quality paired reads were merged into contigs using COPE and FqMerger. BLAST was used to align contigs to the IMGT TRBV, TRBD and TRBJ reference genes, and CDR3 was defined following IMGT. Any clonotype with a frequency above 0.1% was counted as a highly expanded clone. Repertoire diversity was measured by Shannon entropy, and V-J evenness by the Gini coefficient. Clonotypes shared by more than one individual were considered public. In-frame beta chains were kept once TCRdb had trimmed the public reads at Q25 with fastp and called clones with MiXCR. Under each unique CDR3 protein, matching rows form one entry showing the most common genes and DNA. TCRdb assigned the V and J calls; the authors' analysis was not used. For this sample the table gives around 340,000 distinct CDR3 sequences, of which roughly 21% were detected only once. Of the sample, 25% to 35% is held by the ten largest clones.

Reading from cysteine to phenylalanine, the CDR3 counts 14 amino acids. Solely the CDR3 DNA is kept, with 42 bases framed from the first base. At the junction V is shortened by 6 bases and J by 1 base, with 13 bases in between. Based on the germline V gene (reference sequence), the CDR1 and CDR2 sequences are MNHEY and SMNVEV. The time point label, as the study defines it: persistent/refractory GD, antithyroid drugs over 5 years with positive TRAb. RNA was extracted from PBMCs in TRIzol for both TCR sequencing and RNA sequencing. Graves' disease was diagnosed according to American Thyroid Association guidelines. Patients for the study were recruited at an endocrinology department in Xi'an, China. Each patient gave around 9.2 milliliters of peripheral blood, collected in an EDTA anticoagulant tube. Ficoll Paque Plus density gradient separation was used to isolate PBMCs, and no further T cell sorting was done. RNA quality was checked with an Agilent 2100 Bioanalyzer and agarose gel, and concentration with a NanoDrop 2000.

Recombination linked TRBV27 to TRBJ2-7; a tentative D match to TRBD2 spans 6 bases. The sequence derives from a female donor with Graves disease. This sample comprised peripheral blood mononuclear cells (PBMCs), obtained when the disease was refractory, from a patient treated with antithyroid drugs. CDR3 reads: CASSGTALSYEQYF. The nucleotide sequence reads as follows: TGTGCCAGCAGCGGGACTGCCCTGTCCTACGAGCAGTACTTC.